These 5 T cell receptor beta chains were sequenced from one sample in a study of early T cells in non-severe SARS-CoV-2 infection. TCRdb redid the calling of the 5' RACE reads with MiXCR, one entry per CDR3 protein. Of some 57,000 distinct CDR3 sequences listed, approximately 10% are singletons. Material for sequencing was whole blood. These receptors came from an adult who was a healthcare worker with PCR-confirmed SARS-CoV-2 infection or an uninfected control (not recorded which).

This clonotype was counted at least ten times. The V call is TRBV19, the J call TRBJ1-5; no definite D call. The CDR3 spans 15 residues. From germline, CDR1 is LNHDA and CDR2 SQIVND (reference sequence). V was cut by 3 bases and J by 0 bases, with 9 bases left in between. CDR3: CASSILWGSNQPQHF. CDR3 nucleotides: TGTGCCAGTAGTATCTTGTGGGGTAGCAATCAGCCCCAGCATTTT. Full variable domain (missing parts from reference TRBV19 and TRBJ1-5): DGGITQSPKYLFRKEGQNVTLSCEQNLNHDAMYWYRQDPGQGLRLIYYSQIVNDFQKGDIAEGYSVSREKKESFPLTVTSAQKNPTAFYLCASSILWGSNQPQHFGDGTRLSIL.

The rearrangement uses TRBV6-6 and TRBJ1-2, with D unresolved. The germline gives CDR1 MNHNY, CDR2 SVGAGI (reference sequence). The CDR3 extends over 13 amino acids. The V and J ends lost 7 bases and 3 bases respectively, with 12 bases between them. The CDR3 protein is CASTQGMDYGYTF. The CDR3 bases are TGTGCCAGCACCCAAGGGATGGACTATGGCTACACCTTC.

This clonotype showed up just a few times. The chain links TRBV5-1 to TRBJ2-3, with D perhaps matching TRBD2 (5 bases). The V gene lost 2 bases and the J gene lost 8 bases, with 12 bases spanning the gap. The CDR3 sequence is 13 residues long. CDR1 is SGHRS, CDR2 YFSETQ, per germline. CDR3 in DNA: TGCGCCAGCAGCTTAGATGCCGGAGGTACGCAGTATTTT. Encoded protein: CASSLDAGGTQYF.

The chain is built from TRBV20-1 and TRBJ1-6, with D maybe TRBD1 (6 bases). CDR1 is DFQATT, CDR2 SNEGSKA, per germline (reference sequence). The V and J ends lost 3 bases and 0 bases respectively, with 12 bases between them. This CDR3 comprises 16 residues. CDR3 DNA: TGCAGTGCTAGGGACAGTGTGAGCTCCTATAATTCACCCCTCCACTTT. Translated, it gives CSARDSVSSYNSPLHF.

This clonotype was seen repeatedly, ten times or more. A junction boundary mismatches the germline segment, possibly from a read error. The chain has TRBV11-2 and TRBJ2-3; D may be TRBD1 (6 bases). The CDR3 covers 14 residues. Looked up from germline, CDR1 is SGHAT and CDR2 is FQNNGV. This CDR3 reads CASSFGQRSDAQYF. In DNA, the CDR3 is TGTGCCAGCAGCTTCGGACAGCGTTCAGATGCGCAGTATTTT.